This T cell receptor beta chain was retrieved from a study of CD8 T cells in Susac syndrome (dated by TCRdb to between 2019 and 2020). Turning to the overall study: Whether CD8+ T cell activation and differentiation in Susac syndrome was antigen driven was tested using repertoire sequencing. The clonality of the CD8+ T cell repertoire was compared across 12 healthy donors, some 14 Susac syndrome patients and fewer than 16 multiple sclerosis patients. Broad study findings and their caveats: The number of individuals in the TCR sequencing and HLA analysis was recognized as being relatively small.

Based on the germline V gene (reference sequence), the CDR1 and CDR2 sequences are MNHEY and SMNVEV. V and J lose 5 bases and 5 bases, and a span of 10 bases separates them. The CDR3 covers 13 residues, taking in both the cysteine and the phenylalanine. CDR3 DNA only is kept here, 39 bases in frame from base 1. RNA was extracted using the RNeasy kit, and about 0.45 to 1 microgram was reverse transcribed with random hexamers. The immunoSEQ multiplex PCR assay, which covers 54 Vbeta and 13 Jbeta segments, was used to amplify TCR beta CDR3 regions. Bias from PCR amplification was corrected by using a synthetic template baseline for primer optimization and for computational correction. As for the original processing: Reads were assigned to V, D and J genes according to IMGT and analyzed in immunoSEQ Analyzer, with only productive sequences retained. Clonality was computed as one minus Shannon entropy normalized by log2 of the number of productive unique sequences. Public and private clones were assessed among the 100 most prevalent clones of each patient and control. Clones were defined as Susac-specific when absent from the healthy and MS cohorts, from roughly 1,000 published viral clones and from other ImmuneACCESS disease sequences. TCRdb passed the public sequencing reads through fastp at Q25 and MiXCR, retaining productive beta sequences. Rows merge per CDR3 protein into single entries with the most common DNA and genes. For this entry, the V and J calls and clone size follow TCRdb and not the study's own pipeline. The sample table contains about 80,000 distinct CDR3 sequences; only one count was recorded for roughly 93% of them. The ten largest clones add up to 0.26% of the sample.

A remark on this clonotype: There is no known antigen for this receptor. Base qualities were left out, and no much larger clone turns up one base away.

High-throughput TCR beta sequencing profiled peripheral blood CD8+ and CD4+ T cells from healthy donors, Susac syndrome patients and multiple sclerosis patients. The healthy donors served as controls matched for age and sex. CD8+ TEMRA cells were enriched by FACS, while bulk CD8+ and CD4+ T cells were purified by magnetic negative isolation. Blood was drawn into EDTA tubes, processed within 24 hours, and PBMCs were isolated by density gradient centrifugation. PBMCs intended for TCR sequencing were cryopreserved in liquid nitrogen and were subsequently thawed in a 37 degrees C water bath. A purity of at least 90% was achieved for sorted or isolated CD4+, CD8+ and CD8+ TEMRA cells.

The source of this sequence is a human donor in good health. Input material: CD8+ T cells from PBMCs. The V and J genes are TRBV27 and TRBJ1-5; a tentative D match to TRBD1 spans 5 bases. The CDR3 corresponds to CASSAIQDQPQHF. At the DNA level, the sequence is TGTGCCAGCAGTGCGATACAGGATCAGCCCCAGCATTTT.